This T cell receptor beta chain was retrieved from a study of Ad26.COV2.S vaccination and SARS-CoV-2 variants (dated by TCRdb to the early 2020s). With respect to the entire study: Vaccine-arm donors were drawn from COV1001, a multicentre, randomized, double-blind, placebo-controlled phase I-IIa trial of Ad26.COV2.S in healthy adults. Ad26.COV2.S was administered intramuscularly at a dose of 5x10^10 or 1x10^11 viral particles, either as one shot or as two shots given 56 days apart. The specificity and breadth of SARS-CoV-2-reactive T cell receptors after Ad26.COV2.S vaccination were assessed by TCRbeta repertoire sequencing. A total of approximately 32 samples were included in the TCR-sequenced set, comprising 19 Ad26.COV2.S vaccine recipients, 5 placebo recipients and 8 SARS-CoV-2 convalescent individuals. Trial participants were randomized into five groups of five: low-dose or high-dose Ad26.COV2.S given once or twice, or placebo on both occasions. Throughout the experiments and outcome assessment, investigators stayed blinded to trial group allocation. Paper-wide results and their limitations: Vaccine and placebo recipients had comparable non-spike TCR breadth, which fits with the vaccine containing only spike. The authors noted that the TCR breadth and depth analyses may have underestimated total T cell responses. The study was not powered for comparison of responses between vaccine doses or regimens. Compared with placebo recipients, Ad26.COV2.S recipients showed higher spike-specific TCR breadth (P = 0.0014). After vaccination, spike-specific CD8+ and CD4+ T cell responses were reported to show substantial breadth.

The immunoSEQ Assay was used to sequence TCRbeta CDR3 regions. After extraction, genomic DNA underwent amplification by bias-controlled multiplex PCR, followed by high-throughput sequencing. As for the authors' bioinformatics: To quantify the absolute abundance of every unique TCRbeta CDR3 region, sequences were collapsed and filtered. T cell fraction was estimated by normalizing TCRbeta template counts to usable DNA, which was measured by amplifying reference genes present in all nucleated cells. Repertoire TCRs were annotated as SARS-CoV-2-specific by exact matching of V gene, CDR3 amino acid sequence and J gene to a known reactive TCR set. MIRA supplied the reference SARS-CoV-2 TCR set, which was filtered for enrichment in COVID-19-positive ImmuneCODE repertoires so that public or cross-reactive TCRs were removed. Using the MIRA antigens, annotated TCRs were further analysed by specific ORF or by position within an ORF. Breadth was defined as the number of annotated unique rearrangements divided by the total number of unique productive rearrangements, and depth was defined as the summed frequency of the annotated unique rearrangements. TCR breadth was compared between groups using two-sided Wilcoxon rank-sum tests. TCRdb took over this immuneACCESS table, retaining in-frame rearrangements with V and J assigned. Such tables are incomplete; in checked studies, under half of the missing clones stem from an unresolved V gene, and the remainder is unexplained. That table furnishes V, J and clone size, whereas the DNA furnished D and trimming. The sample has roughly 320,000 clones on record, around four fifths of them singletons. In total, the top ten clones hold 2.1% of the sample.

Of note for this clone: The clone's antigen remains unknown. No much larger clonotype is one base removed from it; base qualities were not supplied.

The treatment or condition tag for this specimen amounts to: approximately 18 received Ad26.COV2.S at low or high dose, single or two shots; about 5 received placebo; per-sample allocation not given. Repertoires of vaccine and placebo recipients were sequenced from samples taken on day 63 after the first injection. Cohort 1b enrolled 20 to 30 adults aged 18-55 years at a single site in Boston, USA, between 29 July and 7 August 2020. Ad26.COV2.S was a replication-incompetent adenovirus type 26 vector that expressed a prefusion-stabilized SARS-CoV-2 spike protein derived from the original Wuhan strain. V is pared back by 2 bases and J by 6 bases, with 12 bases lying between the germline termini. The CDR3 spans 14 residues, from the cysteine through the phenylalanine. Solely the CDR3 DNA is kept, with 42 bases framed from the first base. For CDR1 and CDR2, the germline V gene (reference sequence) lists LNHDA and SQIVND.

This TCR derives from a person aged 18-60 years who received the Ad26.COV2.S COVID-19 vaccine or a placebo. Here the chain combines TRBV19 and TRBJ2-3, with the D gene not clear enough to name. This material consisted of peripheral blood, taken in a trial of Ad26.COV2.S vaccine versus placebo. The sequenced DNA is TGTGCCAGTAGTATAAGGGTTCTAGGGGATACGCAGTATTTT. It is translated as CASSIRVLGDTQYF.